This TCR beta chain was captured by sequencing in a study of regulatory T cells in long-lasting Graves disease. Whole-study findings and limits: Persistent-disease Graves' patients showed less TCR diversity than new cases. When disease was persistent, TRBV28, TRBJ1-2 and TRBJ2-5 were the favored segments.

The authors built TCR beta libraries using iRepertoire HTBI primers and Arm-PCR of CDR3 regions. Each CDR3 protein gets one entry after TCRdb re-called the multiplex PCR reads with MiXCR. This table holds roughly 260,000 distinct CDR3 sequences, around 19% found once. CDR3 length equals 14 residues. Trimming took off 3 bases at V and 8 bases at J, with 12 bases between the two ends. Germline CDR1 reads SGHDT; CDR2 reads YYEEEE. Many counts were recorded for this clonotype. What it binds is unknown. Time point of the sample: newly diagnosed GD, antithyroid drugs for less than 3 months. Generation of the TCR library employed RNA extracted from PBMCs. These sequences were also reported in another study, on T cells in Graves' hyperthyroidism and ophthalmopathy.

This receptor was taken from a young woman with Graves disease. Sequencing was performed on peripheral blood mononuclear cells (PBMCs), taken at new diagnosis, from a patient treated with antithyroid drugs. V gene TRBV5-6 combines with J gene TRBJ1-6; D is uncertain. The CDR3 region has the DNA TGTGCCAGCAGCTCCTACAGTCTTGATTCACCCCTCCACTTT. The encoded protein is CASSSYSLDSPLHF.